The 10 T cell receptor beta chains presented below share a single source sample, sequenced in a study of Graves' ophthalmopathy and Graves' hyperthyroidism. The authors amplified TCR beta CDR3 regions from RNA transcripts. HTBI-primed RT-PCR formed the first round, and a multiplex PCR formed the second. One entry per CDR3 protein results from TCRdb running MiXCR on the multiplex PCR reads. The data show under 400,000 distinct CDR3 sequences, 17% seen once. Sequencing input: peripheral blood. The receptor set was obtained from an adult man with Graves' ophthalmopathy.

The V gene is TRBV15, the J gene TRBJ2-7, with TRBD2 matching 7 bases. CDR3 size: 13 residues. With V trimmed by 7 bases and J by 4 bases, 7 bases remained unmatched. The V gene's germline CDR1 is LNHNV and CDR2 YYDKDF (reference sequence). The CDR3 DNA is TGTGCCACCAACAGGCTAGCGGCATACGAGCAGTACTTC. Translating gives CATNRLAAYEQYF.

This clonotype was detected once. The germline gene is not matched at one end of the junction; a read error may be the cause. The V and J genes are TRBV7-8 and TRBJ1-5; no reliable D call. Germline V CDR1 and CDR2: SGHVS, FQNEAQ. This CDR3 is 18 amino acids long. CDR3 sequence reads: CASSSSAWAEVVNQPQHF. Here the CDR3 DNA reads TGCGCCAGCAGCTCCTCAGCTTGGGCGGAGGTGGTCAATCAGCCCCAGCATTTT. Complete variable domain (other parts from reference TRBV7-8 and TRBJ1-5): GAGVSQSPRYKVAKRGQDVALRCDPISGHVSLFWYQQALGQGPEFLTYFQNEAQLDKSGLPSDRFFAERPEGSVSTLKIQRTQQEDSAVYLCASSSSAWAEVVNQPQHFGDGTRLSIL.

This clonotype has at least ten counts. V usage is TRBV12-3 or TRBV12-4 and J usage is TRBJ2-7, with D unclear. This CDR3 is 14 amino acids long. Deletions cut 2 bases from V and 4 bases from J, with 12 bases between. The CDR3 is CASSLFALPYEQYF. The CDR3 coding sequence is TGTGCCAGCAGTTTATTTGCATTACCATACGAGCAGTACTTC.

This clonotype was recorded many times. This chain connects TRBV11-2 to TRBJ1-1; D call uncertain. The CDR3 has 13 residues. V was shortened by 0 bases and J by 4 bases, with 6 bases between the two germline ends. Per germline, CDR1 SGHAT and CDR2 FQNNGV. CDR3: CASSLEGFTEAFF. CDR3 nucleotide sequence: TGTGCCAGCAGCTTAGAGGGTTTCACTGAAGCTTTCTTT.

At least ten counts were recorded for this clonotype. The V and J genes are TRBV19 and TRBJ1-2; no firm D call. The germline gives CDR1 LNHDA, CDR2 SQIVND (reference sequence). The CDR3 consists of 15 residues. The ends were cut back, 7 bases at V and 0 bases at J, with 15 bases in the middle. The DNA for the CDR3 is TGTGCCAGTACTTCCGAGGGAGCGGCTAACTATGGCTACACCTTC. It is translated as CASTSEGAANYGYTF.

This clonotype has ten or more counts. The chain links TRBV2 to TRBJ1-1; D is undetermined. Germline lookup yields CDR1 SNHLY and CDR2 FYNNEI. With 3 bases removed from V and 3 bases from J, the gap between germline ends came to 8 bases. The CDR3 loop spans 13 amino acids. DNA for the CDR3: TGTGCCAGCAGTGACACAGAGTACACTGAAGCTTTCTTT. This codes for CASSDTEYTEAFF.

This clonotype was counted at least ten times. CDR3 in DNA: TGTGCCAGCAGCCCCGTCCAGAGCAATCAGCCCCAGCATTTT. This encodes CASSPVQSNQPQHF. The V and J genes are TRBV28 and TRBJ1-5; D is undetermined. Germline CDR1 and CDR2: MDHEN and SYDVKM. Trimming pared 6 bases from V and 1 base from J, leaving 10 bases between. The CDR3 has 14 residues.

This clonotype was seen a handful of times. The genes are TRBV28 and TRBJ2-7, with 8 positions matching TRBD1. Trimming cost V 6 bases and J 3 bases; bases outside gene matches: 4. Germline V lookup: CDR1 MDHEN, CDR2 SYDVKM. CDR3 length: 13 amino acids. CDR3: CASRDREDYEQYF. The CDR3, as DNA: TGTGCCAGCAGGGACAGGGAGGACTACGAGCAGTACTTC.

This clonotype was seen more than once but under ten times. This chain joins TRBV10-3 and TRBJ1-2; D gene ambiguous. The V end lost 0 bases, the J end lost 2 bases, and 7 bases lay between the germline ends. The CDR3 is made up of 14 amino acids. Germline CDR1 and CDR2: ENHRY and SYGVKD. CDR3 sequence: CAISESNMNYGYTF. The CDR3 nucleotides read TGTGCCATCAGTGAGTCGAACATGAACTATGGCTACACCTTC.

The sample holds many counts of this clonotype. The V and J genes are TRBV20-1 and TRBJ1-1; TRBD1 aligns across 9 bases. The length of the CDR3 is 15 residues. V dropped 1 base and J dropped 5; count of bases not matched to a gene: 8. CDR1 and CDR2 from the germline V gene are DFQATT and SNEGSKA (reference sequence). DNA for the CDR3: TGCAGTGCTAGAGGGGCTTACAGGGGGCGGACTGAAGCTTTCTTT. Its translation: CSARGAYRGRTEAFF.